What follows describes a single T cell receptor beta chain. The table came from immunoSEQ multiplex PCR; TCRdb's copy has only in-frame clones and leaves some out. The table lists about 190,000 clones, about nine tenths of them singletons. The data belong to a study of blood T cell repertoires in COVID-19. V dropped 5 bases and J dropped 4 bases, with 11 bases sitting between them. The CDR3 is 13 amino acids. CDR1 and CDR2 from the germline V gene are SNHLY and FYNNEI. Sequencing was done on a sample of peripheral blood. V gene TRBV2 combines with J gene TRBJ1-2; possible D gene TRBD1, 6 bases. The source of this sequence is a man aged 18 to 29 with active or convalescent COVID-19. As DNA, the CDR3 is TGTGCCAGCAGTCAACAGGGCTCCTATGGCTACACCTTC. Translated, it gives CASSQQGSYGYTF.